These 20 T cell receptor beta chains originate from one sample sequenced in a study of beta chain features in type 1 diabetes. Since all of the isolated RNA was reverse transcribed, expressed TCRB transcripts were what got sequenced. Here immunoSEQ multiplex PCR was the method, and the copy in TCRdb shows in-frame clones only, minus some. This table holds about 360,000 clones, 10% to 15% found once. Sequencing was carried out using naive CD4+ T cells from blood. Receptors were obtained from a young man in good health.

The chain couples TRBV6-5 to TRBJ2-7; TRBD2 might be the D (6 bases). Trimming shortened V by 0 bases and J by 2 bases, and 11 bases separated the two germline ends. Germline V CDR1 and CDR2: MNHEY, SVGAGI. This CDR3 has 15 amino acids. The CDR3 sequence is CASSYSTLAPYEQYF. CDR3 coding DNA: TGTGCCAGCAGTTACTCGACACTAGCACCCTACGAGCAGTACTTC.

This clone was observed a handful of times. This chain links TRBV5-8 with TRBJ1-4; D gene uncertain. From germline, CDR1 is SGHTS and CDR2 YDEGEE. Trimming shortened V by 7 bases and J by 0 bases, and 7 bases separated the two germline ends. This CDR3 is built from 13 residues. The DNA of the CDR3 is TGTGCCAGCCCGAGAGCAACTAATGAAAAACTGTTTTTT. Its protein product is CASPRATNEKLFF. Together with reference TRBV5-8 and TRBJ1-4, the CDR3 gives the full variable domain: EAGVTQSPTHLIKTRGQQATLRCSPISGHTSVYWYQQALGLGLQFLLWYDEGEERNRGNFPPRFSGRQFPNYSSELNVNALELEDSALYLCASPRATNEKLFFGSGTQLSVL.

This chain links TRBV7-8 with TRBJ2-7; possible D gene TRBD1, 6 bases. V was pared by 5 bases and J by 3 bases, with 14 bases between. The CDR3 runs to 14 residues. CDR1 is SGHVS and CDR2 is FQNEAQ in the germline V gene. CDR3 bases: TGTGCCAGCAGCATCACCGGACAGCTCTACGAGCAGTACTTC. Translating gives CASSITGQLYEQYF.

Only a few counts were recorded for this clone. The chain recombines TRBV5-1 with TRBJ1-3; D is perhaps TRBD1 (5 bases). V lost 3 bases, J lost 1 base, and 14 bases lay in between. This CDR3 comprises 16 residues. From germline, CDR1 is SGHRS and CDR2 YFSETQ. The CDR3 region is CASSWSGQDSGNTIYF. CDR3 nucleotide sequence: TGCGCCAGCAGCTGGTCAGGGCAGGATTCTGGAAACACCATATATTTT.

This chain uses TRBV18 with TRBJ2-7; 9 bases map to TRBD2. CDR1 and CDR2 (germline): KGHSH, LQKENI. The ends lost 5 bases at V and 3 bases at J; junction bases unmatched: 2. The CDR3 spans 13 residues. CDR3 sequence: CASSWTSDYEQYF. CDR3 sequence (DNA): TGTGCCAGCTCATGGACTAGCGACTACGAGCAGTACTTC.

This chain uses TRBV7-9 with TRBJ1-2; 10 nucleotides align to TRBD1. This CDR3 has 17 amino acids. The germline V gene encodes CDR1 SEHNR and CDR2 FQNEAQ (reference sequence). The J segment lost 8 bases and the V segment lost 5 bases, leaving 17 bases of the junction unmatched. This chain's CDR3 is CASSTTGTGQGRWGYTF. CDR3 nucleotides: TGTGCCAGCAGCACCACCGGGACGGGACAGGGGCGTTGGGGCTACACCTTC.

V gene TRBV30 combines with J gene TRBJ2-1; D remains unclear. Germline assignment: CDR1 GTSNPN and CDR2 SVGIG (reference sequence). The CDR3 sequence is 15 residues long. Trimming removed 0 bases from V and 10 bases from J, with 19 bases in between. CDR3 in amino acids: CAWSVLRIEPPEQFF. The DNA for the CDR3 is TGTGCCTGGAGTGTACTCAGGATAGAACCCCCGGAGCAGTTCTTC.

This rearrangement joins TRBV4-1 to TRBJ2-3; TRBD1 matches 8 bases. V was pared by 3 bases and J by 8 bases, with 16 bases of the junction left unmatched. Germline V gives CDR1 MGHRA, CDR2 YSYEKL. The CDR3 covers 17 residues. DNA of the CDR3: TGCGCCAGCAGCCACCCGGAACTGGGACAGGCCATTAGTACGCAGTATTTT. Protein: CASSHPELGQAISTQYF.

This clone came up once. The chain employs TRBV19 and TRBJ2-5; 9 bases are a match to TRBD1. Trimming cost V 5 bases and J 3 bases; bases outside gene matches: 1. Germline CDR1 is LNHDA and CDR2 is SQIVND (reference sequence). The CDR3 contains 13 residues. The CDR3 region has the DNA TGTGCCAGTAGTGGGGACAGGGAAGAGACCCAGTACTTC. Translation: CASSGDREETQYF.

The chain carries TRBV19 and TRBJ2-7; weak D call: TRBD1 (6 bases). V was trimmed by 5 bases and J by 2 bases, leaving 13 bases between them. Germline CDR1 is LNHDA and CDR2 is SQIVND (reference sequence). CDR3 length: 14 residues. CDR3 sequence: CASSLQQGTYEQYF. The CDR3 DNA reads as TGTGCCAGTAGTTTACAACAGGGTACCTACGAGCAGTACTTC.

This clone was detected a few times. The chain carries TRBV29-1 and TRBJ1-2; no clear D gene. The CDR3 spans 13 residues. CDR1 SQVTM and CDR2 ANQGSEA come from the germline V gene. The germline V and J ends were trimmed by 1 base and 3 bases, with 9 bases remaining between them. CDR3 nucleotide sequence: TGCAGCGTTGAAGGTGGAGTTGACTATGGCTACACCTTC. Its protein is CSVEGGVDYGYTF.

The gene calls are TRBV4-2 and TRBJ2-7; D remains ambiguous. CDR1 and CDR2 from the germline V gene are LGHNA and YNFKEQ. The CDR3 is made up of 13 amino acids. The V end was cut by 1 base, the J end by 5 bases, with 9 bases between. The CDR3 sequence is CASSQGPRDEQYF. DNA for the CDR3: TGTGCCAGCAGCCAAGGCCCCCGGGACGAGCAGTACTTC.

The chain employs TRBV7-2 and TRBJ1-6; D is possibly TRBD1 (5 bases). Germline V gene sequence: CDR1 SGHTA, CDR2 FQGNSA. CDR3 size: 14 residues. Trimming took 0 bases from V and 8 from J, leaving 8 bases between them. The CDR3 DNA is TGTGCCAGCAGCTTAGCAGGGGCGTATTCACCCCTCCACTTT. This gives the protein CASSLAGAYSPLHF.

The V and J genes are TRBV7-3 and TRBJ1-5, with D possibly being TRBD1 (5 bases). With 6 bases removed from V and 6 bases from J, the gap between germline ends came to 15 bases. The germline V gene has CDR1 SGHTA and CDR2 FQGTGA. CDR3 length: 14 amino acids. CDR3: CASSPRGGGQPQHF. DNA for the CDR3: TGTGCCAGCAGTCCTAGGGGCGGCGGTCAGCCCCAGCATTTT.

The chain employs TRBV5-1 and TRBJ1-5; D call uncertain. The CDR3 has 15 residues. The V gene lost 1 base and the J gene lost 0 bases, with 8 bases spanning the gap. Germline V gene data show CDR1 as SGHRS and CDR2 as YFSETQ. This CDR3 reads CASSLTPYSNQPQHF. DNA for the CDR3: TGCGCCAGCAGCTTGACTCCGTATAGCAATCAGCCCCAGCATTTT. The full variable domain, completed using reference TRBV5-1 and TRBJ1-5, is KAGVTQTPRYLIKTRGQQVTLSCSPISGHRSVSWYQQTPGQGLQFLFEYFSETQRNKGNFPGRFSGRQFSNSRSEMNVSTLELGDSALYLCASSLTPYSNQPQHFGDGTRLSIL.

This clone was found a few times. This sequence joins TRBV19 and TRBJ2-1; 9 bases fit TRBD2. Germline trimming cut 4 bases from V and 9 bases from J; bases unmatched to any gene: 4. Germline CDR1 reads LNHDA; CDR2 reads SQIVND (reference sequence). There are 13 residues in the CDR3. The CDR3 DNA is TGTGCCAGTAGTAGCGGGAGGGCCATTGAGCAGTTCTTC. Translated: CASSSGRAIEQFF.

This clone has a handful of counts. The chain combines TRBV7-9 with TRBJ1-5, with a tentative D call TRBD1 (6 bases). Deletions cut 1 base from V and 5 bases from J, with 18 bases between. Germline V gene lookup returns CDR1 SEHNR and CDR2 FQNEAQ (reference sequence). The CDR3 contains 17 residues. The CDR3 region is CASSLEFGGFEDQPQHF. CDR3 coding DNA: TGTGCCAGCAGCTTAGAATTTGGGGGCTTCGAGGATCAGCCCCAGCATTTT. Using reference TRBV7-9 and TRBJ1-5 for the parts outside the CDR3, the full variable domain is DTGVSQNPRHKITKRGQNVTFRCDPISEHNRLYWYRQTLGQGPEFLTYFQNEAQLEKSRLLSDRFSAERPKGSFSTLEIQRTEQGDSAMYLCASSLEFGGFEDQPQHFGDGTRLSIL.

This clone was counted between two and nine times. The chain couples TRBV19 to TRBJ2-1; weak D call: TRBD2 (7 bases). The CDR3 loop spans 15 amino acids. V was shortened by 2 bases and J by 8 bases, with 16 bases between the two germline ends. Germline V gene data show CDR1 as LNHDA and CDR2 as SQIVND (reference sequence). For the CDR3, the DNA is TGTGCCAGTAGTATAAGGGGGAGGGCCGCGTATGAGCAGTTCTTC. Encoded protein: CASSIRGRAAYEQFF.

This clone showed up just a few times. The chain employs TRBV7-9 and TRBJ1-3, with 9 bases lining up with TRBD1. CDR1 and CDR2 from the germline V gene are SEHNR and FQNEAQ (reference sequence). Unmatched junction bases numbered 10, after V lost 5 bases and J lost 8 bases. This CDR3 has 15 amino acids. The CDR3 region has the DNA TGTGCCAGCAGCGCCGGACAGGGGTCAGTGGACACCATATATTTT. It is translated as CASSAGQGSVDTIYF. Full variable domain (outside the CDR3, taken from reference TRBV7-9 and TRBJ1-3): DTGVSQNPRHKITKRGQNVTFRCDPISEHNRLYWYRQTLGQGPEFLTYFQNEAQLEKSRLLSDRFSAERPKGSFSTLEIQRTEQGDSAMYLCASSAGQGSVDTIYFGEGSWLTVV.

The chain employs TRBV7-2 and TRBJ1-1; D is unresolved. Looked up from germline, CDR1 is SGHTA and CDR2 is FQGNSA. The CDR3 has 15 residues. With 1 base removed from V and 3 bases from J, the gap between germline ends came to 12 bases. CDR3 in amino acids: CASSLVGREDTEAFF. DNA of the CDR3: TGTGCCAGCAGCTTAGTGGGTAGGGAGGACACTGAAGCTTTCTTT.